This passage covers 14 T cell receptor beta chains from one sample sequenced in a study. TCRdb independently ran MiXCR on the RT-PCR reads; one entry per CDR3 protein. This sample has more than 550,000 distinct CDR3 sequences, with approximately 15% found just once. The specimen sequenced was memory CD4+ T cells from blood. These receptors all stem from a female donor in good health, serving as a healthy control.

The chain uses TRBV7-2 and TRBJ2-2; possibly TRBD1 for D (6 bases). The germline V and J ends were trimmed by 1 base and 5 bases, with 11 bases remaining between them. CDR3 length equals 15 residues. The germline CDR1 and CDR2 sequences are SGHTA and FQGNSA. The CDR3 sequence is CASSLVGAGTGELFF. In nucleotides, the CDR3 is TGTGCCAGCAGCTTAGTGGGGGCCGGGACCGGGGAGCTGTTTTTT.

This clonotype showed up many times. V and J are TRBV6-2 or TRBV6-3 and TRBJ2-7, with 8 bases lining up with TRBD2. V lost 8 bases to trimming and J lost 4 bases; unmatched junction nucleotides: 7. Germline V gene sequence: CDR1 MNHEY, CDR2 SVGEGT. The CDR3 covers 13 residues. CDR3 coding DNA: TGTGCCAGCTTTAGCGGGAATCAATACGAGCAGTACTTC. Encoded protein: CASFSGNQYEQYF.

This clonotype was observed a few times. The chain links TRBV13 to TRBJ2-1, with 10 bases fitting TRBD2. Germline V lookup: CDR1 PRHDT, CDR2 FYEKMQ (reference sequence). This CDR3 spans 15 amino acids. V shed 6 bases and J 4 bases; nucleotides not matched to a gene: 6. The CDR3 sequence is CASREAGGLYNEQFF. CDR3 nucleotide sequence: TGTGCCAGCAGGGAAGCGGGGGGGCTGTACAATGAGCAGTTCTTC.

In this sample, this clonotype turned up a few times. The J gene is TRBJ1-5, the V gene TRBV5-1, with D unclear. The length of the CDR3 is 16 residues. CDR1 and CDR2 from the germline V gene are SGHRS and YFSETQ. V gave up 0 bases and J gave up 5 bases, with 15 bases separating them. The CDR3 DNA sequence: TGCGCCAGCAGCTTGGGGTCGGGGTCAGCCGATCAGCCCCAGCATTTT. It encodes CASSLGSGSADQPQHF.

The genes are TRBV9 and TRBJ2-2; no firm D call. Germline V gene lookup returns CDR1 SGDLS and CDR2 YYNGEE. CDR3 length equals 13 residues. The germline V and J ends were trimmed by 3 bases and 6 bases, with 9 bases remaining between them. Here the CDR3 reads CASSAFFSGELFF. The CDR3 bases are TGTGCCAGCAGCGCCTTCTTCTCCGGGGAGCTGTTTTTT.

CDR3 sequence reads: CASSASGAVGNEQFF. The CDR3, as DNA: TGTGCCAGCAGCGCCTCGGGTGCGGTGGGGAATGAGCAGTTCTTC. The chain couples TRBV7-2 to TRBJ2-1; D gene unclear. In germline, CDR1 is SGHTA, CDR2 FQGNSA. Deletions cut 5 bases from V and 7 bases from J, with 18 bases between. The CDR3 spans 15 residues.

This CDR3 reads CASSIGTGVSTDTQYF. Here the CDR3 DNA reads TGTGCCAGTAGTATCGGGACAGGAGTTAGCACAGATACGCAGTATTTT. V is TRBV19 and J is TRBJ2-3, with 8 bases identical to TRBD1. The germline V gene has CDR1 LNHDA and CDR2 SQIVND (reference sequence). With 3 bases clipped from V and 0 bases from J, the junction kept 5 bases outside the gene matches. The CDR3 is made up of 16 amino acids.

V gene TRBV3-1 combines with J gene TRBJ1-1; 8 bases line up with TRBD1. The CDR3 is 12 residues long. Germline CDR1 reads LGHDT; CDR2 reads YNNKEL (reference sequence). V trimming: 6 bases; J trimming: 8 bases; junction bases outside the gene matches: 5. The CDR3 is CASSRDRIEAFF. The CDR3 DNA sequence: TGTGCCAGCAGTAGGGACAGGATAGAAGCTTTCTTT.

This clonotype was observed many times. The gene calls are TRBV5-1 and TRBJ2-1; the match to TRBD1 covers 9 bases. The V gene's germline CDR1 is SGHRS and CDR2 YFSETQ. CDR3 length: 15 residues. V lost 7 bases and J lost 8; bases outside the gene matches: 13. The CDR3 coding sequence is TGCGCCAGCTCACCTGGGGGACAGGGACGGTATGAGCAGTTCTTC. This encodes CASSPGGQGRYEQFF.

V usage is TRBV6-5 and J usage is TRBJ1-1; D may be TRBD1 (6 bases). Trimming took off 4 bases at V and 9 bases at J, with 18 bases between the two ends. Germline CDR1 and CDR2: MNHEY and SVGAGI. This CDR3 region has 14 residues. The CDR3: CASSLLGAAAKAFF. CDR3 coding DNA: TGTGCCAGCAGTTTACTGGGGGCAGCAGCGAAAGCTTTCTTT.

This clonotype showed up many times. The CDR3 DNA follows: TGTGCCACTAGACAGGGGGGCACCGGGGAGCTGTTTTTT. This encodes CATRQGGTGELFF. J is TRBJ2-2 and V is TRBV24-1; TRBD1 matches at 9 bases. V was clipped by 10 bases and J by 4 bases; unmatched bases: 3. The CDR3 totals 13 residues. From germline, CDR1 is KGHDR and CDR2 SFDVKD.

This clonotype was seen only a few times. This rearrangement joins TRBV12-3 or TRBV12-4 to TRBJ2-7; either TRBD1 or TRBD2 may fit D (5 bases each). The V gene lost 6 bases and the J gene lost 2 bases, with 14 bases spanning the gap. The CDR3 has 14 amino acids. CDR3 DNA sequence: TGTGCCAGCAGCTGGGACCGCCTGGCCTACGAGCAGTACTTC. Amino acids: CASSWDRLAYEQYF.

V and J are TRBV19 and TRBJ2-3, with D unclear. Trimming removed 3 bases at V and 3 bases at J, with 10 bases between. The CDR3 covers 14 residues. Germline CDR1 LNHDA, CDR2 SQIVND (reference sequence). The CDR3 loop reads CASSMEARTDTQYF. CDR3 sequence (DNA): TGTGCCAGTAGTATGGAAGCTCGTACAGATACGCAGTATTTT.

This clonotype was found many times. This chain links TRBV7-9 with TRBJ2-1; TRBD1 matches at 9 bases. J gave up 8 bases and V 5 bases, and 13 bases lay outside the gene matches. The CDR3 spans 16 residues. CDR1 is SEHNR and CDR2 is FQNEAQ in the germline V gene (reference sequence). The CDR3 bases are TGTGCCAGCAGCGGCCAAAGTAACAGGGGGCGAGATGAGCAGTTCTTC. It specifies CASSGQSNRGRDEQFF.